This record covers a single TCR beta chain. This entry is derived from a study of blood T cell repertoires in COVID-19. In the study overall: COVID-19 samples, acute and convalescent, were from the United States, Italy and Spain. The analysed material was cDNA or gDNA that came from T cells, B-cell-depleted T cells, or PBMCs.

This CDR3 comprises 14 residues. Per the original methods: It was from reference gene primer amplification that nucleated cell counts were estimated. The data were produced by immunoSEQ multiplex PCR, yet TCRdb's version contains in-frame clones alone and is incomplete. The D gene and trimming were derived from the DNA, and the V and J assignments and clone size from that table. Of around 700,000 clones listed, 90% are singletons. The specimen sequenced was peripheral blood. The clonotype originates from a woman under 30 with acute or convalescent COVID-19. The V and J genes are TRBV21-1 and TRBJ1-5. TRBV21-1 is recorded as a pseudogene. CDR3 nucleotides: TGTGCCAACCAACCCTCTCGGGGGGATCAGCCCCAGCATTTT. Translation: CANQPSRGDQPQHF.